This T cell receptor beta chain was retrieved from a study of T cell responses to AZD1222 COVID-19 vaccine. Whole-study findings and limits: Vaccine-associated CD4 TCRs ranged over spike, dominating at 160-218 and 743-854. It should be noted that donors were predominantly white British and more often female, and clonal diversity was possibly underestimated. Reportedly, nearly half the spike-specific TCRs target unmutated variant regions. Spike-specific TCR repertoires showed rising breadth and depth after two AZD1222 doses.

A remark on this clone: The antigen is unknown.

Assay used: immunoSEQ multiplex PCR; TCRdb lists only in-frame clones, some missing. The table has approximately 120,000 clones, roughly nine tenths seen once. V dropped 10 bases and J dropped 5 bases, with 18 bases sitting between them. Germline values: CDR1 ENHRY, CDR2 SYGVKD. This CDR3 region has 13 residues. The sequences come from peripheral blood, collected on day 0 of AZD1222 vaccination. The receptor was isolated from an adult in good health. The rearrangement joins TRBV10-3 to TRBJ2-7; TRBD1 or TRBD2 may be the D gene (7 bases each). CDR3 coding DNA: TGTGCCACTCAGGGGGAGGGGGTCCACGAGCAGTACTTC. This sequence encodes CATQGEGVHEQYF.